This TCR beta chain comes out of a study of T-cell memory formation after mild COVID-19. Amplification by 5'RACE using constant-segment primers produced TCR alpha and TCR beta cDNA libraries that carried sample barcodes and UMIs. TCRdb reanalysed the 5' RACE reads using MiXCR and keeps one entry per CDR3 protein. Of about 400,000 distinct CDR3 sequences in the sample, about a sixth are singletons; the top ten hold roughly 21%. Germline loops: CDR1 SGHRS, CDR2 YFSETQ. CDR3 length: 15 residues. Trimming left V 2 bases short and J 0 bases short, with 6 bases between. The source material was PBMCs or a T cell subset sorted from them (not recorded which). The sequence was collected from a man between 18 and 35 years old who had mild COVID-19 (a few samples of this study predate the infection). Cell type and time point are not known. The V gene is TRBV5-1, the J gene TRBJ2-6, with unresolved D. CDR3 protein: CASSFDFSGANVLTF. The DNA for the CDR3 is TGCGCCAGCAGCTTCGATTTCTCTGGGGCCAACGTCCTGACTTTC.